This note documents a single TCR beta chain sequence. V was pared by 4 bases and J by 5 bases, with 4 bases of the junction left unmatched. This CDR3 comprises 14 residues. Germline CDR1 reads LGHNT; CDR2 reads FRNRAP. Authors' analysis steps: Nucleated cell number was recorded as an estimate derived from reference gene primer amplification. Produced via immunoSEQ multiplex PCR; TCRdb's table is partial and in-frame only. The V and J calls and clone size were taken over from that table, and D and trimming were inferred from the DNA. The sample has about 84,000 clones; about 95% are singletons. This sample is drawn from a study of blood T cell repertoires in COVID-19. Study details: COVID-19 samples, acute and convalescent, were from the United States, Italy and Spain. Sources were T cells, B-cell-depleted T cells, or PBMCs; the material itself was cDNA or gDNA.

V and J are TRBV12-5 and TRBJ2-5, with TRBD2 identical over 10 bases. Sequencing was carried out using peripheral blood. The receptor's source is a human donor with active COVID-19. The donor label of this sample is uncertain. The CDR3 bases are TGTGCTAGTGGTTATGGGACTAGCGTGGAGACCCAGTACTTC. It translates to CASGYGTSVETQYF.